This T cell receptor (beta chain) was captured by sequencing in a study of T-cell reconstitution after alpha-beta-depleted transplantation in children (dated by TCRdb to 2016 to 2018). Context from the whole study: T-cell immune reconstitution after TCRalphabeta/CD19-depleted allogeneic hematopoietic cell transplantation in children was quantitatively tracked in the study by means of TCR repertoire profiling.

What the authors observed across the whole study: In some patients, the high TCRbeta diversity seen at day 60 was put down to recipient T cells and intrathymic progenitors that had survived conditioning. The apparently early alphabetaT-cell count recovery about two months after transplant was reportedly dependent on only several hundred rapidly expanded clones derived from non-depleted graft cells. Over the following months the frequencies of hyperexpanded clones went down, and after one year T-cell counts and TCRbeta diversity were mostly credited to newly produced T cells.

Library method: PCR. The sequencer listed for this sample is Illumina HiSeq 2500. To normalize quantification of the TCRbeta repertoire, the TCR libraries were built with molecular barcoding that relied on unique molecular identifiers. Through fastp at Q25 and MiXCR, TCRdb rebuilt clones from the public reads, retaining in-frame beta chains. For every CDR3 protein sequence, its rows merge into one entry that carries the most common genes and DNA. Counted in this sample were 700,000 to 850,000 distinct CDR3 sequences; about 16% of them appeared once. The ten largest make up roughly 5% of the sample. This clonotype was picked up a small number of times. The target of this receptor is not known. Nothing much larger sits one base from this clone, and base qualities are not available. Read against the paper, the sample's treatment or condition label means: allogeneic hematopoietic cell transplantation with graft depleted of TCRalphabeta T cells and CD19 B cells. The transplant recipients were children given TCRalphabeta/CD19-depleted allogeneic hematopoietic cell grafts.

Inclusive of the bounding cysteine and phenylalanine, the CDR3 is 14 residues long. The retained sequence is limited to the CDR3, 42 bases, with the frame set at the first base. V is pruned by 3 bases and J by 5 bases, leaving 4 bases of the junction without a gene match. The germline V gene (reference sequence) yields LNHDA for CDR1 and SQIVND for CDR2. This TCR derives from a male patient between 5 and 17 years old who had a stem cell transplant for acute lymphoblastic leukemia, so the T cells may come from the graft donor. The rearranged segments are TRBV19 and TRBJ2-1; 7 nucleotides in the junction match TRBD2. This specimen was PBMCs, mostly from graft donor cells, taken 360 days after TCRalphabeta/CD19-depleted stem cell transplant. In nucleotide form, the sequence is TGTGCCAGTAGTATCCTAGCGGTCGACAATGAGCAGTTCTTC. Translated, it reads CASSILAVDNEQFF.